The 14 T cell receptor beta chains in this list originate from one sample, sequenced in a study of vaccination effects on CD4 cells after COVID-19. Their antigen targets remain unknown. Isolating CD4+ T cells followed 9 to 10 days of culture. Two doses of BNT162b2 or mRNA-1273 vaccine were administered to participants. The protocol was immunoSEQ multiplex PCR, while the TCRdb copy is restricted to in-frame clones and leaves out a portion. The sample includes 65,000 to 90,000 clones, roughly four fifths of them seen just once. This specimen consisted of CD4+ T cells from PBMCs cultured without peptide, obtained after COVID-19 vaccination. The receptors stem from a human donor who received a COVID-19 vaccine.

This chain connects TRBV18 to TRBJ2-1; maybe TRBD1 (5 bases). The CDR3 runs to 12 residues. Germline V CDR1 and CDR2: KGHSH, LQKENI. V lost 6 bases and J lost 5, with 8 bases in between. The CDR3 region has the DNA TGTGCCAGCTCGCGACAGAACAATGAGCAGTTCTTC. Protein: CASSRQNNEQFF.

A few counts support this clone. The chain combines TRBV10-3 with TRBJ1-6; D is ambiguous. Germline CDR1 ENHRY, CDR2 SYGVKD. The CDR3 is made up of 16 amino acids. Trimming removed 2 bases from V and 0 bases from J, with 8 bases in between. CDR3 amino acids: CAISELGSSYNSPLHF. The CDR3 nucleotides are TGTGCCATCAGTGAGCTAGGGAGCTCCTATAATTCACCCCTCCACTTT.

The CDR3 DNA sequence: TGTGCCAGCAGCTTTGACAGTCTCATATATTTT. Translating it yields CASSFDSLIYF. The chain recombines TRBV7-2 with TRBJ1-3; TRBD1 is a possible D gene (5 bases). Germline CDR1 is SGHTA and CDR2 is FQGNSA. This CDR3 comprises 11 residues. Trimming took off 3 bases at V and 12 bases at J, with 9 bases between the two ends.

The chain recombines TRBV27 with TRBJ2-1; 14 bases map to TRBD2. V lost 6 bases and J lost 3; bases outside the gene matches: 10. The CDR3 runs 18 residues. Germline V lookup: CDR1 MNHEY, CDR2 SMNVEV (reference sequence). The CDR3 loop is CASRATSGGALGYNEQFF. The CDR3 DNA is TGTGCCAGCAGGGCGACTAGCGGGGGGGCCCTCGGCTACAATGAGCAGTTCTTC.

This clone came up once. The V call is TRBV5-1, the J call TRBJ1-1; weak D call: TRBD1 (6 bases). The CDR3 sequence is 17 residues long. V was pared by 4 bases and J by 0 bases, with 19 bases between. Germline V gene data show CDR1 as SGHRS and CDR2 as YFSETQ. In DNA, the CDR3 is TGCGCCAGCAGCCAGAGAATCGGACAGTTTATGAACACTGAAGCTTTCTTT. Translated, it gives CASSQRIGQFMNTEAFF.

The CDR3: CASSQRRGIDTDTQYF. The CDR3 DNA reads as TGTGCCAGCAGCCAGAGACGGGGTATCGACACAGATACGCAGTATTTT. The chain recombines TRBV3-1 (or the pseudogene TRBV3-2) with TRBJ2-3; D possibly corresponds to TRBD2 (5 bases). CDR3 size: 16 residues. Germline V gene lookup returns CDR1 LGHDT and CDR2 YNNKEL (reference sequence). V was cut by 3 bases and J by 2 bases, with 15 bases left in between.

V is TRBV19 and J is TRBJ1-2, with no clear D. The CDR3 contains 17 residues. The V gene's germline CDR1 is LNHDA and CDR2 SQIVND (reference sequence). Trimming removed 3 bases at V and 2 bases at J, with 19 bases between. The CDR3 DNA is TGTGCCAGTAGTATTAGGTCCGGAAACCCTCCAAACTATGGCTACACCTTC. As protein: CASSIRSGNPPNYGYTF.

The genes are TRBV7-3 and TRBJ2-5; TRBD1 might be the D (6 bases). The germline V and J ends were trimmed by 3 bases and 5 bases, with 13 bases remaining between them. CDR3 length equals 14 residues. Germline CDR1 and CDR2: SGHTA and FQGTGA. CDR3 DNA: TGTGCCAGCAGCTTTACAGGGTTTGGGGAGACCCAGTACTTC. Protein sequence: CASSFTGFGETQYF. The full variable domain, completed using reference TRBV7-3 and TRBJ2-5, is GAGVSQTPSNKVTEKGKYVELRCDPISGHTALYWYRQSLGQGPEFLIYFQGTGAADDSGLPNDRFFAVRPEGSVSTLKIQRTERGDSAVYLCASSFTGFGETQYFGPGTRLLVL.

This chain uses TRBV5-1 with TRBJ2-2; no firm D call. Germline V gives CDR1 SGHRS, CDR2 YFSETQ. V was shortened by 0 bases and J by 1 base, with 4 bases between the two germline ends. The CDR3 is 14 amino acids. The CDR3 nucleotides are TGCGCCAGCAGCTTGGCCGGGAACACCGGGGAGCTGTTTTTT. Translated, it gives CASSLAGNTGELFF.

The CDR3 DNA reads TGTGCCAGCAGCGGCCGCAGAGACATGAACACTGAAGCTTTCTTT. Translating gives CASSGRRDMNTEAFF. The chain couples TRBV7-8 to TRBJ1-1; D call uncertain. Germline V gene lookup returns CDR1 SGHVS and CDR2 FQNEAQ. The CDR3 is 15 amino acids. The V and J ends lost 5 bases and 0 bases respectively, with 13 bases between them. Variable domain in full (rest from reference TRBV7-8 and TRBJ1-1): GAGVSQSPRYKVAKRGQDVALRCDPISGHVSLFWYQQALGQGPEFLTYFQNEAQLDKSGLPSDRFFAERPEGSVSTLKIQRTQQEDSAVYLCASSGRRDMNTEAFFGQGTRLTVV.

This chain connects TRBV29-1 to TRBJ1-1; 7 nucleotides align to TRBD1. The CDR3 sequence is 17 residues long. The germline gives CDR1 SQVTM, CDR2 ANQGSEA. The ends lost 4 bases at V and 4 bases at J; junction bases unmatched: 18. The CDR3 DNA follows: TGCAGCGTTGTGACAGGGATAAGCGGCCGGGACGGCACTGAAGCTTTCTTT. Encoded protein: CSVVTGISGRDGTEAFF. Complete variable domain (other parts from reference TRBV29-1 and TRBJ1-1): SAVISQKPSRDICQRGTSLTIQCQVDSQVTMMFWYRQQPGQSLTLIATANQGSEATYESGFVIDKFPISRPNLTFSTLTVSNMSPEDSSIYLCSVVTGISGRDGTEAFFGQGTRLTVV.

The chain recombines TRBV5-1 with TRBJ2-5; the D is unclear. V was cut by 4 bases and J by 1 base, with 11 bases left in between. The CDR3 length is 14 residues. CDR1 is SGHRS and CDR2 is YFSETQ in the germline V gene. Here the CDR3 reads CASSKGPSQETQYF. The CDR3 coding sequence is TGCGCCAGCAGCAAGGGCCCTAGCCAAGAGACCCAGTACTTC.

This clone was seen once. The V call is TRBV24-1, the J call TRBJ1-2, with TRBD1 as a possible D gene (5 bases). Germline loops: CDR1 KGHDR, CDR2 SFDVKD. The V and J ends lost 0 bases and 3 bases respectively, with 7 bases between them. This CDR3 has 14 amino acids. CDR3 in DNA: TGTGCCACCAGTGATTTGGGGGGGGACTATGGCTACACCTTC. Residues: CATSDLGGDYGYTF.

The chain uses TRBV4-3 and TRBJ1-2, with a possible D match to TRBD1 (6 bases). The CDR3 has 16 amino acids. CDR1 is LGHNA and CDR2 is YSLEER in the germline V gene. V was trimmed by 0 bases and J by 8 bases, leaving 19 bases between them. Written as DNA, the CDR3 is TGCGCCAGCAGCCAAGATTTGGGTGCAGGGGCGGAAGGCTACACCTTC. Amino acid sequence: CASSQDLGAGAEGYTF.